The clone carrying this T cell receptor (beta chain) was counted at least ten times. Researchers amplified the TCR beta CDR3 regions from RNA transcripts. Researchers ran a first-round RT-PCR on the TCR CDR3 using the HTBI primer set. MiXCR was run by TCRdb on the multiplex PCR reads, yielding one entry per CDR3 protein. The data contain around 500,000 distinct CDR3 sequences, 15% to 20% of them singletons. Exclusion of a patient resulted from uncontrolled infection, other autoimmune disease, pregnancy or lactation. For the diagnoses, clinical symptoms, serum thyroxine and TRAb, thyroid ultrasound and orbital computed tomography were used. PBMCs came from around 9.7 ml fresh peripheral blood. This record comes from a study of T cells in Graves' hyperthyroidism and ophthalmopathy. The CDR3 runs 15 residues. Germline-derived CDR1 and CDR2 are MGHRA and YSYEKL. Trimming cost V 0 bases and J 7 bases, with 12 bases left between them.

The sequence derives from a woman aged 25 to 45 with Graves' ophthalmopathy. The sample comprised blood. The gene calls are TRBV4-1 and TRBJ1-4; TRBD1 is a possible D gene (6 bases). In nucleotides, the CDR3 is TGCGCCAGCAGCCAAGATCGGAACAGGGCTGAAAAACTGTTTTTT. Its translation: CASSQDRNRAEKLFF.